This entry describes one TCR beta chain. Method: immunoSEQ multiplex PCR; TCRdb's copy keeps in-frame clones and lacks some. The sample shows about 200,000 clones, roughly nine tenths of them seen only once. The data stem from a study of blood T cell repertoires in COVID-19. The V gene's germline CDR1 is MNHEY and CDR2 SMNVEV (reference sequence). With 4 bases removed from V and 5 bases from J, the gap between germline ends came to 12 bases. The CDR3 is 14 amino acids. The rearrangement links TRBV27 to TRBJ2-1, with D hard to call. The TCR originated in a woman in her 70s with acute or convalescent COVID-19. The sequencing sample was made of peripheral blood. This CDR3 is CASSSPTGNNEQFF. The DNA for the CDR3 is TGTGCCAGCAGTTCCCCGACTGGAAACAATGAGCAGTTCTTC.